Listed below are T cell receptor beta chains from one sample, sequenced in a study of OX40 agonist ivuxolimab in advanced cancers. Sequenced by immunoSEQ multiplex PCR; TCRdb stores in-frame clones only, minus some. The sample has 40,000 to 60,000 clones, 79% seen once. Sequencing was performed on CD4+ or CD8+ T cells sorted from blood, taken in a trial of the OX40 agonist ivuxolimab. The receptors were gathered from an adult with an advanced solid tumor such as melanoma, head and neck, liver or kidney cancer. Both conserved end residues are trimmed from each CDR3. Each record gives: V gene, D gene, J gene, CDR3 protein. D genes are given only for firm matches.

TRBV7-9	-	TRBJ1-2	ASSPIRRAGAKGRDGYT
TRBV6-1	-	TRBJ2-1	ASSDEGRLINEQF
TRBV6-6	TRBD2	TRBJ2-2	ASNMASGSTGELF
TRBV7-9	-	TRBJ2-1	ASSLFGGTLGDEQF
TRBV7-2	-	TRBJ2-3	ASSLDYTSPAQY
TRBV4-3	-	TRBJ2-1	ASSPHGAAEQF
TRBV5-6	-	TRBJ1-1	ASSWNSVGQRVTEAF
TRBV6-6	-	TRBJ2-3	ASSDLGTDTQY
TRBV19	-	TRBJ2-2	ASSRGGMGNTGELF
TRBV7-3	-	TRBJ1-1	ASSLTILSTGLNTEAF
TRBV6-5	-	TRBJ1-1	ASSYGGGGGTEAF
TRBV5-1	-	TRBJ2-5	ASSLMTGETQY
TRBV7-9	TRBD2	TRBJ2-1	ASSPLAGILLGQF
TRBV7-9	-	TRBJ1-1	ASSLGTRVTEAF
TRBV2	-	TRBJ1-1	ASMVRLNTEAF
TRBV7-6	-	TRBJ1-1	ASSPRGENTEAF
TRBV2	TRBD2	TRBJ2-1	ATKTSGIYNEQF
TRBV18	TRBD1	TRBJ2-5	ASSPSQGVETQY
TRBV6-6	-	TRBJ1-4	ASNLGDATNEKLF
TRBV2	-	TRBJ2-3	ASKRGQYTDTQY
TRBV6-6	-	TRBJ2-7	ASRDSYYEQY
TRBV7-2	-	TRBJ2-5	ASSLDREATQY
TRBV9	-	TRBJ1-2	ASSVDPGANYGYT
TRBV19	-	TRBJ1-5	ASSMLADQPQH
TRBV7-9	-	TRBJ1-2	ASSLDNYGHT
TRBV2	-	TRBJ1-5	ASSAGSGPQH
TRBV19	-	TRBJ2-1	ASSNGRSSYNEQF
TRBV28	TRBD2	TRBJ2-5	ASSLAGSGGKTQY
TRBV30	-	TRBJ2-5	AWSVDRLLGTQY
TRBV7-2	-	TRBJ2-3	ASSSYLGTGDTQY
TRBV2	TRBD1	TRBJ1-5	ASRADRVDNQPQH
TRBV7-2	-	TRBJ1-2	ASSPGQNYGYT
TRBV10-2	TRBD1	TRBJ1-1	ASSWDGVGQSNTEAF
TRBV29-1	TRBD1	TRBJ1-3	SVDFGQGSGNTIY